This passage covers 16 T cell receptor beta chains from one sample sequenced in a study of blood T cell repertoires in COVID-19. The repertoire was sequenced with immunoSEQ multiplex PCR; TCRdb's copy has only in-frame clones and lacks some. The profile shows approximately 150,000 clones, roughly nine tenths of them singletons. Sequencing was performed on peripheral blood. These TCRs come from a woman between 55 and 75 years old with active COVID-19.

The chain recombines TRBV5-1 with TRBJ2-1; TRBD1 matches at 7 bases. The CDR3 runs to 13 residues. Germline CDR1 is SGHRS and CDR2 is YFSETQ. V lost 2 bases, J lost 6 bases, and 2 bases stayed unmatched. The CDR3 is CASSLAGGNEQFF. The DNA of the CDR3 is TGCGCCAGCAGCTTAGCAGGGGGCAATGAGCAGTTCTTC. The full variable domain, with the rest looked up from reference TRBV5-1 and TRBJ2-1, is KAGVTQTPRYLIKTRGQQVTLSCSPISGHRSVSWYQQTPGQGLQFLFEYFSETQRNKGNFPGRFSGRQFSNSRSEMNVSTLELGDSALYLCASSLAGGNEQFFGPGTRLTVL.

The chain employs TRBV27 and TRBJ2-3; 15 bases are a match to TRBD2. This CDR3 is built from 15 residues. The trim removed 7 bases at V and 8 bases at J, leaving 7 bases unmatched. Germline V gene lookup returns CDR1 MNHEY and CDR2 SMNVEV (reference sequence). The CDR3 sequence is CASTRGLAGGSTQYF. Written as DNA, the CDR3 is TGTGCCAGCACCCGGGGACTAGCGGGAGGTAGTACGCAGTATTTT.

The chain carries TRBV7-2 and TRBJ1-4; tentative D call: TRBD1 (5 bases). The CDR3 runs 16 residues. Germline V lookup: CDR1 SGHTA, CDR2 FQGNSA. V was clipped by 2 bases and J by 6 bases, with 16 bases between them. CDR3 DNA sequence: TGTGCCAGCAGCTTATTTGGGGCGGGAGGAGATGAAAAACTGTTTTTT. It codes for CASSLFGAGGDEKLFF. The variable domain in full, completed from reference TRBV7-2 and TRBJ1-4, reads GAGVSQSPSNKVTEKGKDVELRCDPISGHTALYWYRQSLGQGLEFLIYFQGNSAPDKSGLPSDRFSAERTGGSVSTLTIQRTQQEDSAVYLCASSLFGAGGDEKLFFGSGTQLSVL.

The CDR3 here is CASSSRGHEQFF. The CDR3 region has the DNA TGTGCCAGCAGTTCTCGGGGTCATGAGCAGTTCTTC. The V and J genes are TRBV2 and TRBJ2-1; D is possibly TRBD2 (5 bases). The germline V gene encodes CDR1 SNHLY and CDR2 FYNNEI. The V end was cut by 5 bases, the J end by 8 bases, with 10 bases between. The CDR3 has 12 residues.

The CDR3 loop reads CASSFRQVNTEAFF. Written as DNA, the CDR3 is TGTGCCAGCAGCTTTAGGCAGGTGAACACTGAAGCTTTCTTT. This rearrangement joins TRBV7-8 to TRBJ1-1; D not resolved. This CDR3 contains 14 residues. Trimming removed 3 bases from V and 0 bases from J, with 8 bases in between. The germline CDR1 and CDR2 sequences are SGHVS and FQNEAQ.

This CDR3 reads CASSQISFTQYF. CDR3 DNA sequence: TGTGCCAGTAGTCAGATTTCCTTTACGCAGTATTTT. V is TRBV19 and J is TRBJ2-3; D is unresolved. Germline V gene data show CDR1 as LNHDA and CDR2 as SQIVND (reference sequence). There are 12 residues in the CDR3. Deletions cut 5 bases from V and 8 bases from J, with 11 bases between. Full variable domain (rest looked up from reference TRBV19 and TRBJ2-3): DGGITQSPKYLFRKEGQNVTLSCEQNLNHDAMYWYRQDPGQGLRLIYYSQIVNDFQKGDIAEGYSVSREKKESFPLTVTSAQKNPTAFYLCASSQISFTQYFGPGTRLTVL.

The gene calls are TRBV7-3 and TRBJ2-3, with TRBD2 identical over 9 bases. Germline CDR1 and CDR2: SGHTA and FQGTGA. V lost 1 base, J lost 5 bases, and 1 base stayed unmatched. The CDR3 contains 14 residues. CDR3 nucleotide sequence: TGTGCCAGCAGCTTAAGCGGGAGGGGAGATACGCAGTATTTT. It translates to CASSLSGRGDTQYF.

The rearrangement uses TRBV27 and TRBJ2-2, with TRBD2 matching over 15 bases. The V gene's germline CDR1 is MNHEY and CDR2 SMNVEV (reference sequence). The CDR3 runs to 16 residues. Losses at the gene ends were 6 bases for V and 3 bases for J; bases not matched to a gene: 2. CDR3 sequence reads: CASRRTSGRDTGELFF. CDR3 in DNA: TGTGCCAGCAGACGGACTAGCGGGAGGGACACCGGGGAGCTGTTTTTT.

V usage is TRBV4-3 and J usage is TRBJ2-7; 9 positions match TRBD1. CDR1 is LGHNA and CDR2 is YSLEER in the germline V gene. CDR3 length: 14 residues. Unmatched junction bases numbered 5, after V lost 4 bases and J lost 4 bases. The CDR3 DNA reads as TGCGCCAGCAGCCTGGGACAGGGTTCTTACGAGCAGTACTTC. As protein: CASSLGQGSYEQYF.

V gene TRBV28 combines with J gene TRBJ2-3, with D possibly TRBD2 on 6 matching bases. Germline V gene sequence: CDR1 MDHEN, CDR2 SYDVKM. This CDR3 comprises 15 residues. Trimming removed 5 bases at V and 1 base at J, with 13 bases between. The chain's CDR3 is CASSVGGDGTDTQYF. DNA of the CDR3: TGTGCCAGCAGTGTGGGCGGGGACGGCACAGATACGCAGTATTTT. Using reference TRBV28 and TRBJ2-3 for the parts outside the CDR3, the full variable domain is DVKVTQSSRYLVKRTGEKVFLECVQDMDHENMFWYRQDPGLGLRLIYFSYDVKMKEKGDIPEGYSVSREKKERFSLILESASTNQTSMYLCASSVGGDGTDTQYFGPGTRLTVL.

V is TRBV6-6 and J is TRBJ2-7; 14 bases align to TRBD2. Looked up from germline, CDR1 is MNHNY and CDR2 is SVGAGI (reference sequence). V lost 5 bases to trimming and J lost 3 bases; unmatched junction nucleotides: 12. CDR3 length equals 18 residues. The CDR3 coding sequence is TGTGCCAGCAGTCAGGGGGGGACTAGCGGGAGAGGGAGCTACGAGCAGTACTTC. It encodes CASSQGGTSGRGSYEQYF.

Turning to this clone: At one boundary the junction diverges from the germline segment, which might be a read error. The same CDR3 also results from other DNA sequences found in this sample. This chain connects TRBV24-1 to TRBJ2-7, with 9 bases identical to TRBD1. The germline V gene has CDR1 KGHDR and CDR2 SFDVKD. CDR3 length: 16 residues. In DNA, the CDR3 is TGCGCCACCAGTGCAAGAAGGGGGACAGGGTCCTACGAGCAGTACTTC. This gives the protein CATSARRGTGSYEQYF.

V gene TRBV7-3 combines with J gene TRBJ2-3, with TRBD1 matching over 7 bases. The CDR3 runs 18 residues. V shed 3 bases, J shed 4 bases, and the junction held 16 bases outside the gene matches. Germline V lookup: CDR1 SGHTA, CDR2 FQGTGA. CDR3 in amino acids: CASSFSLGNRGEADTQYF. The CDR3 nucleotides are TGTGCCAGCAGCTTCTCGCTAGGGAACAGGGGTGAGGCAGATACGCAGTATTTT.

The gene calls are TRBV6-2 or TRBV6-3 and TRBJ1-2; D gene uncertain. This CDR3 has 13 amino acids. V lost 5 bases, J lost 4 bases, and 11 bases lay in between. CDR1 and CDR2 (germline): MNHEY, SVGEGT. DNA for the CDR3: TGTGCCAGCAGTCCCGGCGGAGCCTATGGCTACACCTTC. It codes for CASSPGGAYGYTF.

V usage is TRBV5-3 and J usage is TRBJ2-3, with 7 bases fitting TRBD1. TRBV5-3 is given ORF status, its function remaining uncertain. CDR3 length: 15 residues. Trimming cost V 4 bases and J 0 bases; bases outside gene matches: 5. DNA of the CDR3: TGTGCCAGAAGCGGAACAGGGGCGAGCACAGATACGCAGTATTTT. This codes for CARSGTGASTDTQYF.

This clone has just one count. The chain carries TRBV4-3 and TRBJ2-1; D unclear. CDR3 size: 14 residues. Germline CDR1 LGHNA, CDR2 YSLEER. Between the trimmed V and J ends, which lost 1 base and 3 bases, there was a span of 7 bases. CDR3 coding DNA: TGCGCCAGCAGCCAAGCGAGACTCTACAATGAGCAGTTCTTC. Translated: CASSQARLYNEQFF.